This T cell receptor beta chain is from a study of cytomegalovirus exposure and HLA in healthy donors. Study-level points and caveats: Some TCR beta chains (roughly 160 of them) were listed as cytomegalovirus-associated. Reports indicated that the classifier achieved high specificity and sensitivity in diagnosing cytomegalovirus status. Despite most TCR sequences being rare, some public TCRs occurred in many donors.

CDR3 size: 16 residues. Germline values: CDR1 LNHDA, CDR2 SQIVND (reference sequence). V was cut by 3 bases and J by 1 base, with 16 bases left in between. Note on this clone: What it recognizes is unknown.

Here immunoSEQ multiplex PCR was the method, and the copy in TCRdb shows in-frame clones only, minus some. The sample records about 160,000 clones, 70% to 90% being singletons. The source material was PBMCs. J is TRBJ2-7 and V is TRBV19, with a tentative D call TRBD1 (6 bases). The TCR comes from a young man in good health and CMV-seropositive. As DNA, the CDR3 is TGTGCCAGTAGTATGGGGGCGGTTAAAGTTTCCTACGAGCAGTACTTC. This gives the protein CASSMGAVKVSYEQYF.